Listed here are 6 T cell receptor beta chains from one sample, sequenced in a study of cytomegalovirus exposure and HLA in healthy donors. The PCR used 60 Vbeta and 13 Jbeta primers. Libraries were prepared by immunoSEQ multiplex PCR; TCRdb keeps only in-frame clonotypes and omits some of them. Its table lists under 85,000 clones. The sample taken for sequencing was PBMCs. Every receptor here comes from a boy aged 5-17 years in good health and CMV-seronegative.

The DNA of the CDR3 is TGTGCCAGCAGCCAAGAACCCAGGGGGCATGAGCAGTTCTTC. As protein: CASSQEPRGHEQFF. J is TRBJ2-1 and V is TRBV4-2; 8 nucleotides match TRBD1. Germline V lookup: CDR1 LGHNA, CDR2 YNFKEQ. The CDR3 consists of 14 residues. V was clipped by 0 bases and J by 8 bases; unmatched bases: 3.

J is TRBJ1-2 and V is TRBV30; TRBD1 matches 11 bases. The V gene end was trimmed by 1 base and the J gene end by 4 bases; junction bases not matched to a gene: 8. Germline CDR1 and CDR2: GTSNPN and SVGIG (reference sequence). The CDR3 has 16 amino acids. This CDR3 is CAWSDQGQGAAYGYTF. The CDR3 DNA reads as TGTGCCTGGAGTGACCAAGGACAGGGGGCGGCCTATGGCTACACCTTC.

This chain joins TRBV13 and TRBJ2-7; 10 bases align to TRBD1. V shed 3 bases, J shed 6 bases, and the junction held 11 bases outside the gene matches. Germline V gene sequence: CDR1 PRHDT, CDR2 FYEKMQ (reference sequence). The CDR3 is made up of 16 amino acids. The CDR3 coding sequence is TGTGCCAGCAGCTTCGGGGATGACAGGGGGCGCCGCGAGCAGTACTTC. Amino acid sequence: CASSFGDDRGRREQYF.

The V and J genes are TRBV11-2 and TRBJ2-1; perhaps TRBD1 as D (6 bases). Looked up from germline, CDR1 is SGHAT and CDR2 is FQNNGV. V gave up 3 bases and J gave up 6 bases, with 18 bases separating them. CDR3 length: 16 amino acids. The CDR3: CASSFATVGGRNEQFF. DNA of the CDR3: TGTGCCAGCAGCTTCGCGACGGTAGGGGGTCGCAATGAGCAGTTCTTC.

The rearrangement joins TRBV6-4 to TRBJ1-1; maybe TRBD1 (6 bases). CDR1 is MRHNA, CDR2 SNTAGT, per germline. V was trimmed by 6 bases and J by 1 base, leaving 18 bases between them. The length of the CDR3 is 16 residues. The DNA for the CDR3 is TGTGCCAGCAGGGCCGCGGTTGTGGGGGCGAACACTGAAGCTTTCTTT. Its translation is CASRAAVVGANTEAFF.

CDR3 nucleotides: TGTGCCAGCAGCGTTAGCGGGGGCACCACAGATACGCAGTATTTT. This encodes CASSVSGGTTDTQYF. This chain connects TRBV9 to TRBJ2-3; TRBD2 matches at 9 bases. The CDR3 runs 15 residues. The V segment lost 2 bases and the J segment 2 bases; nucleotides outside the gene matches: 3. In germline, CDR1 is SGDLS, CDR2 YYNGEE. Drawing the rest from reference TRBV9 and TRBJ2-3, the complete variable domain is DSGVTQTPKHLITATGQRVTLRCSPRSGDLSVYWYQQSLDQGLQFLIQYYNGEERAKGNILERFSAQQFPDLHSELNLSSLELGDSALYFCASSVSGGTTDTQYFGPGTRLTVL.